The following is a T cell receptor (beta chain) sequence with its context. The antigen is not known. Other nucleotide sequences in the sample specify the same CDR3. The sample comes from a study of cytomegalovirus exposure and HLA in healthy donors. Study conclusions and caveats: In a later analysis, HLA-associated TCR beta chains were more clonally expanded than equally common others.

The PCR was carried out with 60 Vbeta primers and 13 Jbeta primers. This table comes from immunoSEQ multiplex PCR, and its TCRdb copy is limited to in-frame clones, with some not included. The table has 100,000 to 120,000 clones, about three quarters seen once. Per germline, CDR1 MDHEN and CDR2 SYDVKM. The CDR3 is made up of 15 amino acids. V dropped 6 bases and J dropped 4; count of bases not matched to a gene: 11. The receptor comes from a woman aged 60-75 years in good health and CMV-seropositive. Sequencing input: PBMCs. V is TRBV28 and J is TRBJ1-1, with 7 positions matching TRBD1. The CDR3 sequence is CASSMASGGSTEAFF. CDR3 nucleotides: TGTGCCAGCAGCATGGCCTCAGGGGGTAGCACTGAAGCTTTCTTT.